Each of the 25 T cell receptor beta chains below was sequenced from the same sample in a study of blood T cell repertoires in COVID-19. TCRdb keeps only in-frame clones here, not all; method: immunoSEQ multiplex PCR. The table includes roughly 70,000 clones, 85% to 90% detected once. Specimen: peripheral blood. Source of these receptors: a woman aged 80 or older with active COVID-19.

The chain has TRBV29-1 and TRBJ2-1; 9 nucleotides match TRBD1. The CDR3 spans 14 residues. The junction had 5 bases not matched to a gene; V was cut back by 4 bases and J by 4 bases. Germline-derived CDR1 and CDR2 are SQVTM and ANQGSEA. CDR3 nucleotides: TGCAGCGTTGGAGGGACAGGGCAGTACAATGAGCAGTTCTTC. The encoded protein is CSVGGTGQYNEQFF.

The genes are TRBV7-3 and TRBJ2-1; possibly TRBD2 for D (6 bases). The V end lost 5 bases, the J end lost 4 bases, and 12 bases lay between the germline ends. CDR3 length: 14 residues. Per germline, CDR1 SGHTA and CDR2 FQGTGA. CDR3 region: CASSAVGGYNEQFF. CDR3 DNA sequence: TGTGCCAGCAGCGCCGTGGGGGGTTACAATGAGCAGTTCTTC. The full variable domain, in which reference TRBV7-3 and TRBJ2-1 provide the parts outside the CDR3, is GAGVSQTPSNKVTEKGKYVELRCDPISGHTALYWYRQSLGQGPEFLIYFQGTGAADDSGLPNDRFFAVRPEGSVSTLKIQRTERGDSAVYLCASSAVGGYNEQFFGPGTRLTVL.

The rearrangement joins TRBV10-3 to TRBJ1-1, with 9 bases that match TRBD1. The germline V gene has CDR1 ENHRY and CDR2 SYGVKD. Germline trimming cut 6 bases from V and 3 bases from J; bases unmatched to any gene: 11. This CDR3 spans 16 amino acids. The CDR3 is CAIRGGTGKTDTEAFF. The DNA of the CDR3 is TGTGCCATCAGGGGAGGGACAGGGAAGACGGACACTGAAGCTTTCTTT.

The chain has TRBV3-1 (or the pseudogene TRBV3-2) and TRBJ2-1; D not resolved. This CDR3 is built from 15 residues. Germline values: CDR1 LGHDT, CDR2 YNNKEL (reference sequence). V was pared by 2 bases and J by 5 bases, with 13 bases between. This CDR3 is CASSQSRERHNEQFF. In nucleotides, the CDR3 is TGTGCCAGCAGCCAATCCCGAGAGAGGCACAATGAGCAGTTCTTC.

V and J are TRBV23-1 and TRBJ2-2; D perhaps matches TRBD1 (5 bases). TRBV23-1 is given ORF status, its function remaining uncertain. Trimming removed 4 bases at V and 3 bases at J, with 18 bases between. The CDR3 runs 17 residues. The CDR3 is CASSRRFKGKYTGELFF. CDR3 coding DNA: TGCGCCAGCAGTCGACGCTTTAAGGGGAAGTACACCGGGGAGCTGTTTTTT.

The rearrangement joins TRBV21-1 to TRBJ2-5; the table's D call of TRBD2 was not tested on the DNA. TRBV21-1 represents a pseudogene. This CDR3 region has 18 residues. For the CDR3, the DNA is TGTGCCAGCAGCACCCCCGGCCCGGGACTAGCGGGAGCAGAGACCCAGTACTTC. It encodes CASSTPGPGLAGAETQYF.

The CDR3, as DNA: TGTGCCAGCACCCCGGGAGGACAGGGGACTAGTCGGGAGCAGTACTTC. Amino acid sequence: CASTPGGQGTSREQYF. The chain is built from TRBV27 and TRBJ2-7; D is perhaps TRBD1 (9 bases). Germline V gene sequence: CDR1 MNHEY, CDR2 SMNVEV (reference sequence). This CDR3 is built from 16 residues. V was cut by 7 bases and J by 7 bases, with 26 bases left in between.

The chain uses TRBV11-2 and TRBJ2-7; possibly TRBD2 for D (6 bases). Trimming removed 1 base at V and 2 bases at J, with 9 bases between. This CDR3 has 14 residues. Germline CDR1 is SGHAT and CDR2 is FQNNGV. The CDR3 nucleotides read TGTGCCAGCAGCTTAGTATCGGGGGCCTACGAGCAGTACTTC. Translating gives CASSLVSGAYEQYF. The full variable domain, rest sourced from reference TRBV11-2 and TRBJ2-7, is EAGVAQSPRYKIIEKRQSVAFWCNPISGHATLYWYQQILGQGPKLLIQFQNNGVVDDSQLPKDRFSAERLKGVDSTLKIQPAKLEDSAVYLCASSLVSGAYEQYFGPGTRLTVT.

The chain carries TRBV6-2 or TRBV6-3 and TRBJ2-3; TRBD2 agrees at 14 bases. CDR1 and CDR2 (germline): MNHEY, SVGEGT. The V segment lost 5 bases and the J segment 8 bases; nucleotides outside the gene matches: 6. The CDR3 covers 15 residues. The CDR3 here is CASSGLAGGWGTQYF. DNA of the CDR3: TGTGCCAGCAGTGGACTAGCGGGGGGATGGGGTACGCAGTATTTT.

The chain uses TRBV5-5 and TRBJ1-5; perhaps TRBD1 as D (6 bases). The germline CDR1 and CDR2 sequences are SGHKS and YYEKEE (reference sequence). Deletions cut 4 bases from V and 3 bases from J, with 11 bases between. The CDR3 runs 14 residues. The CDR3 DNA follows: TGTGCCAGCAGCACCGGACAGTACAATCAGCCCCAGCATTTT. Protein sequence: CASSTGQYNQPQHF.

This chain joins TRBV20-1 and TRBJ2-5; no reliable D call. V lost 4 bases and J lost 1, with 4 bases in between. Per the germline V gene, CDR1 is DFQATT and CDR2 is SNEGSKA (reference sequence). CDR3 length: 11 amino acids. The CDR3 DNA sequence: TGCAGTGCTACCCTCCAAGAGACCCAGTACTTC. As protein: CSATLQETQYF.

The chain recombines TRBV3-1 (or the pseudogene TRBV3-2) with TRBJ2-3; 8 positions match TRBD2. V lost 4 bases and J lost 7; bases outside the gene matches: 4. The germline CDR1 and CDR2 sequences are LGHDT and YNNKEL (reference sequence). This CDR3 has 13 residues. Here the CDR3 DNA reads TGTGCCAGCAGCCCCGGGAGGGGCAATACGCAGTATTTT. Amino acid sequence: CASSPGRGNTQYF.

This chain joins TRBV7-7 and TRBJ2-1; TRBD2 matches at 10 bases. The V segment lost 4 bases and the J segment 6 bases; nucleotides outside the gene matches: 0. The CDR3 length is 13 residues. Germline CDR1 SSHAT, CDR2 FNYEAQ (reference sequence). The CDR3 DNA follows: TGTGCCAGCAGCTGGACTAGCGGCAATGAGCAGTTCTTC. Its translation: CASSWTSGNEQFF.

V gene TRBV19 combines with J gene TRBJ1-4; TRBD1 matches at 7 bases. V lost 6 bases and J lost 11; bases outside the gene matches: 18. CDR1 and CDR2 (germline): LNHDA, SQIVND (reference sequence). The CDR3 contains 16 residues. The CDR3 nucleotides are TGTGCCAGTAGAAACCACCTCACAGGGGTGGCCGGGAAACTGTTTTTT. Protein product: CASRNHLTGVAGKLFF.

CDR3: CASSLGDARDTDTQYF. CDR3 nucleotides: TGTGCCAGCAGCTTGGGAGACGCGCGGGACACAGATACGCAGTATTTT. The V and J genes are TRBV5-8 and TRBJ2-3; perhaps TRBD2 as D (6 bases). The V gene lost 0 bases and the J gene lost 2 bases, with 13 bases spanning the gap. Per germline, CDR1 SGHTS and CDR2 YDEGEE. The CDR3 is 16 amino acids.

The V gene is TRBV2, the J gene TRBJ2-1, with TRBD2 matching over 10 bases. Trimming took 5 bases from V and 9 from J; bases not matched to a gene: 13. The CDR3 spans 16 residues. Germline CDR1 reads SNHLY; CDR2 reads FYNNEI. Written as DNA, the CDR3 is TGTGCCAGCAGTCGGCTGGGACTAGCGAGCTTACCTGAGCAGTTCTTC. It translates to CASSRLGLASLPEQFF. The whole variable domain, remainder taken from reference TRBV2 and TRBJ2-1, is EPEVTQTPSHQVTQMGQEVILRCVPISNHLYFYWYRQILGQKVEFLVSFYNNEISEKSEIFDDQFSVERPDGSNFTLKIRSTKLEDSAMYFCASSRLGLASLPEQFFGPGTRLTVL.

In nucleotides, the CDR3 is TGCAGCGTCCAGGGGCTAGCAGATGAGCAGTTCTTC. It codes for CSVQGLADEQFF. V is TRBV29-1 and J is TRBJ2-1; TRBD1 might be the D (6 bases). Trimming pared 6 bases from V and 8 bases from J, leaving 14 bases between. The germline V gene has CDR1 SQVTM and CDR2 ANQGSEA. The CDR3 is 12 amino acids.

This rearrangement joins TRBV29-1 to TRBJ2-7; possibly TRBD2 for D (5 bases). With 6 bases removed from V and 3 bases from J, the gap between germline ends came to 15 bases. CDR3 length: 13 residues. Looked up from germline, CDR1 is SQVTM and CDR2 is ANQGSEA. The CDR3 loop is CSVQGGLIYEQYF. The CDR3 nucleotides are TGCAGCGTGCAAGGTGGACTTATCTACGAGCAGTACTTC.

The rearrangement links TRBV9 to TRBJ1-2; D call uncertain. V shed 5 bases and J shed 0 bases, with 17 bases lying between them. Germline values: CDR1 SGDLS, CDR2 YYNGEE. The CDR3 has 16 amino acids. CDR3 protein: CASSANRGRTNYGYTF. The CDR3 region has the DNA TGTGCCAGCAGTGCTAATCGGGGAAGAACTAACTATGGCTACACCTTC.

The DNA of the CDR3 is TGTGCCAGCAGCCTGGGACAGGGGAAGCTTGGTGAAAAACTGTTTTTT. Its translation: CASSLGQGKLGEKLFF. The rearrangement links TRBV5-4 to TRBJ1-4, with 10 bases matching TRBD1. The CDR3 runs to 16 residues. Germline V gene lookup returns CDR1 SGHNT and CDR2 YYREEE (reference sequence). After removal of 4 bases from V and 7 bases from J, the junction contained 10 bases not matched to a gene.

The rearrangement joins TRBV7-8 to TRBJ2-5; TRBD2 is a possible D gene (6 bases). The CDR3 is 16 residues long. With 5 bases removed from V and 5 bases from J, the gap between germline ends came to 21 bases. CDR1 and CDR2 (germline): SGHVS, FQNEAQ. CDR3 bases: TGTGCCAGCAGCCCCGGGGGAGATCGGAGGCGGGAGACCCAGTACTTC. Its protein product is CASSPGGDRRRETQYF.

The gene calls are TRBV25-1 and TRBJ2-1; TRBD2 agrees at 7 bases. The CDR3 spans 13 residues. V was pared by 3 bases and J by 4 bases, with 0 bases of the junction left unmatched. Germline V gene sequence: CDR1 MGHDK, CDR2 SYGVNS. CDR3 DNA: TGTGCCAGCAGTGAGGGGGGGTACAATGAGCAGTTCTTC. This encodes CASSEGGYNEQFF.

The V call is TRBV30, the J call TRBJ2-3; TRBD1 matches at 9 bases. The junction had 8 bases not matched to a gene; V was cut back by 3 bases and J by 4 bases. Germline CDR1 and CDR2: GTSNPN and SVGIG (reference sequence). This CDR3 is 15 amino acids long. The CDR3 DNA follows: TGTGCCTGGAGGCCGGGACAGGGTGTCCCAGATACGCAGTATTTT. Encoded protein: CAWRPGQGVPDTQYF.

This chain links TRBV19 with TRBJ1-4; possible D gene TRBD1, 6 bases. With 5 bases removed from V and 8 bases from J, the gap between germline ends came to 15 bases. CDR1 and CDR2 (germline): LNHDA, SQIVND (reference sequence). The CDR3 spans 14 residues. The CDR3 bases are TGTGCCAGTAGTCTGTGGGCAGGGGACGAAAAACTGTTTTTT. The encoded protein is CASSLWAGDEKLFF.

Here the CDR3 reads CASSISGSTTYEQYF. The CDR3 bases are TGTGCCAGCAGCATTAGCGGGAGTACGACCTACGAGCAGTACTTC. The rearrangement links TRBV13 to TRBJ2-7, with 9 positions matching TRBD2. The trim removed 5 bases at V and 2 bases at J, leaving 7 bases unmatched. Germline V gene lookup returns CDR1 PRHDT and CDR2 FYEKMQ (reference sequence). The CDR3 is made up of 15 amino acids.